These 18 T cell receptor beta chains were all obtained from the same sample, sequenced in a study of regulatory T cells in long-lasting Graves disease. Through Arm-PCR of CDR3 regions and iRepertoire HTBI primers, TCR beta libraries were built. TCRdb re-analysed the multiplex PCR reads in MiXCR, keeping a single row per CDR3 protein. The sample lists hundreds of thousands of distinct CDR3 sequences; roughly a sixth were seen once. As for time point: newly diagnosed GD, antithyroid drugs for less than 3 months. Construction of the TCR library relied on RNA isolated from PBMCs. The sequences come from peripheral blood mononuclear cells (PBMCs), collected at new diagnosis, from a patient treated with antithyroid drugs. These receptors all stem from a female donor with Graves disease.

This chain links TRBV2 with TRBJ1-1; TRBD1 agrees at 11 bases. Germline V CDR1 and CDR2: SNHLY, FYNNEI. V shed 4 bases, J shed 4 bases, and the junction held 2 bases outside the gene matches. This CDR3 comprises 14 residues. The CDR3 DNA sequence: TGTGCCAGCAGTGTCGGACAGGGGGCCACTGAAGCTTTCTTT. Translating gives CASSVGQGATEAFF.

This clonotype was seen repeatedly, ten times or more. The chain couples TRBV28 to TRBJ2-5; 16 bases align to TRBD2. The V gene's germline CDR1 is MDHEN and CDR2 SYDVKM. The CDR3 runs to 16 residues. The V and J ends lost 5 bases and 5 bases, in that order; junction bases with no gene match: 5. The CDR3 bases are TGTGCCAGCAGTCTAATGGGACTAGCGGGAGGGGAGACCCAGTACTTC. This encodes CASSLMGLAGGETQYF. Full variable domain (missing parts from reference TRBV28 and TRBJ2-5): DVKVTQSSRYLVKRTGEKVFLECVQDMDHENMFWYRQDPGLGLRLIYFSYDVKMKEKGDIPEGYSVSREKKERFSLILESASTNQTSMYLCASSLMGLAGGETQYFGPGTRLLVL.

The table lists this clonotype with many counts. The chain links TRBV5-1 to TRBJ1-2, with D unclear. The CDR3 is 15 residues long. The ends were cut back, 2 bases at V and 0 bases at J, with 11 bases in the middle. The germline V gene encodes CDR1 SGHRS and CDR2 YFSETQ. CDR3 DNA: TGCGCCAGCAGCTTAACGGGGAACGCTAACTATGGCTACACCTTC. It codes for CASSLTGNANYGYTF. The variable domain in full, completed from reference TRBV5-1 and TRBJ1-2, reads KAGVTQTPRYLIKTRGQQVTLSCSPISGHRSVSWYQQTPGQGLQFLFEYFSETQRNKGNFPGRFSGRQFSNSRSEMNVSTLELGDSALYLCASSLTGNANYGYTFGSGTRLTVV.

This clonotype was seen many times. The chain carries TRBV6-1 and TRBJ2-5; TRBD2 agrees at 7 bases. Germline V gives CDR1 MNHNS, CDR2 SASEGT. V lost 6 bases, J lost 5 bases, and 12 bases stayed unmatched. The CDR3 contains 15 residues. The CDR3 bases are TGTGCCAGCAGGGGGATGGGGGGGTGGCTGGAGACCCAGTACTTC. It is translated as CASRGMGGWLETQYF.

This clonotype has a count of ten or more. Mismatch with germline at one junction end may stem from a read error. The chain carries TRBV7-8 and TRBJ2-3; no clear D gene. Germline-derived CDR1 and CDR2 are SGHVS and FQNEAQ. The CDR3 has 16 residues. The CDR3 coding sequence is TGCGCCAGCAGCCAAGACCTTAGAGGCTTCACAGATACGCAGTATTTT. It yields the protein CASSQDLRGFTDTQYF.

The sample holds a few counts of this clonotype. The gene calls are TRBV27 and TRBJ2-2; D gene ambiguous. V was pared by 7 bases and J by 3 bases, with 15 bases between. This CDR3 contains 15 residues. The germline CDR1 and CDR2 sequences are MNHEY and SMNVEV (reference sequence). CDR3 sequence (DNA): TGTGCCAGCACCGTCAGTAGCAGCCACACCGGGGAGCTGTTTTTT. Translated: CASTVSSSHTGELFF.

V gene TRBV14 combines with J gene TRBJ2-1; tentatively, D is TRBD2 (5 bases). Looked up from germline, CDR1 is SGHDN and CDR2 is FVKESK. CDR3 length: 21 residues. V was cut by 0 bases and J by 5 bases, with 29 bases left in between. The CDR3 DNA sequence: TGTGCCAGCAGCCAAGATCGCTGGCTCGGACTCCCCGCCGGGGTGAACAATGAGCAGTTCTTC. Amino acid sequence: CASSQDRWLGLPAGVNNEQFF.

This clonotype has at least ten counts. The chain carries TRBV6-2 or TRBV6-3 and TRBJ2-1; 8 bases align to TRBD2. Germline loops: CDR1 MNHEY, CDR2 SVGEGT. This CDR3 is built from 18 residues. V shed 2 bases and J 8 bases; nucleotides not matched to a gene: 17. The CDR3 is CASSYPPSAGGTNDEQFF. CDR3 nucleotides: TGTGCCAGCAGTTACCCCCCCTCGGCGGGAGGAACTAATGATGAGCAGTTCTTC.

This clonotype was found many times. The chain employs TRBV5-1 and TRBJ1-3; possibly TRBD1 for D (6 bases). Germline V lookup: CDR1 SGHRS, CDR2 YFSETQ. This CDR3 comprises 14 residues. Trimming pared 4 bases from V and 4 bases from J, leaving 12 bases between. The CDR3 bases are TGCGCCAGCAGCCGGACAGATCTCGGAAACACCATATATTTT. Its translation: CASSRTDLGNTIYF.

The sample holds a few counts of this clonotype. CDR3 in DNA: TGCGCCAGCAGTGAAGGGGGGCAGGGGAGATTTGATGGCTACACCTTC. Its protein product is CASSEGGQGRFDGYTF. The chain recombines TRBV10-2 with TRBJ1-2; D may be TRBD1 (6 bases). CDR1 and CDR2 (germline): WSHSY, SAAADI. This CDR3 is 16 amino acids long. V lost 3 bases to trimming and J lost 6 bases, with 20 bases between them.

This clonotype was observed at least ten times. The chain carries TRBV3-1 and TRBJ1-1; D is uncertain. V dropped 2 bases and J dropped 3 bases, with 19 bases sitting between them. The CDR3 totals 17 residues. Germline V lookup: CDR1 LGHDT, CDR2 YNNKEL (reference sequence). CDR3 protein: CASSQPRYRGMDTEAFF. The CDR3 DNA reads as TGTGCCAGCAGCCAACCTAGGTACCGGGGAATGGACACTGAAGCTTTCTTT.

The rearrangement links TRBV24-1 to TRBJ1-2; 10 bases align to TRBD1. Per the germline V gene, CDR1 is KGHDR and CDR2 is SFDVKD. J lost 8 bases, V lost 4 bases, and 9 bases had no gene match. The CDR3 covers 15 residues. CDR3 loop: CATSEPGQGPLGYTF. DNA of the CDR3: TGTGCCACCAGTGAACCGGGACAGGGGCCTTTGGGCTACACCTTC.

This clonotype occurred many times. The rearrangement links TRBV6-1 to TRBJ2-1; 7 bases are shared with TRBD1. After removal of 5 bases from V and 4 bases from J, the junction contained 8 bases not matched to a gene. This CDR3 contains 15 residues. Germline lookup yields CDR1 MNHNS and CDR2 SASEGT. DNA of the CDR3: TGTGCCAGCAGTCCCGGGACAGCCCGTTACAATGAGCAGTTCTTC. Amino acids: CASSPGTARYNEQFF.

There are many counts of this clonotype. The chain combines TRBV7-8 with TRBJ2-2, with 8 positions matching TRBD2. V lost 3 bases to trimming and J lost 6 bases; unmatched junction nucleotides: 12. The CDR3 spans 17 residues. Germline CDR1 reads SGHVS; CDR2 reads FQNEAQ. For the CDR3, the DNA is TGTGCCAGCAGCTTGATGGGCAGCGGGAGTCCGCCCGGGGAGCTGTTTTTT. This gives the protein CASSLMGSGSPPGELFF.

This clonotype was counted between two and nine times. The rearrangement joins TRBV5-1 to TRBJ2-7; D is unresolved. The germline V and J ends were trimmed by 2 bases and 5 bases, with 8 bases remaining between them. Germline lookup yields CDR1 SGHRS and CDR2 YFSETQ. CDR3 length equals 12 residues. CDR3: CASSFREDEQYF. The CDR3 DNA reads TGCGCCAGCAGCTTCAGAGAGGACGAGCAGTACTTC.

This clonotype has ten or more counts. The rearrangement uses TRBV18 and TRBJ1-1; D perhaps matches TRBD1 (6 bases). Germline assignment: CDR1 KGHSH and CDR2 LQKENI. The CDR3 runs 15 residues. V lost 6 bases, J lost 4 bases, and 18 bases lay in between. The CDR3 spells CASSGGLGIGTEAFF. The CDR3, as DNA: TGTGCCAGCTCCGGGGGGCTAGGGATCGGCACTGAAGCTTTCTTT.

This clonotype appeared many times. This chain connects TRBV6-1 to TRBJ1-5; no firm D call. The CDR3 covers 12 residues. Germline V gene lookup returns CDR1 MNHNS and CDR2 SASEGT. V lost 5 bases to trimming and J lost 4 bases, with 6 bases between them. CDR3 coding DNA: TGTGCCAGCAGTACCATAAATCAGCCCCAGCATTTT. Protein product: CASSTINQPQHF.

This clonotype appeared many times. The CDR3 sequence is CSARPGTSGTYEQYF. DNA for the CDR3: TGCAGTGCTAGACCAGGGACTAGCGGGACCTACGAGCAGTACTTC. The chain employs TRBV20-1 and TRBJ2-7; 13 bases line up with TRBD2. The germline gives CDR1 DFQATT, CDR2 SNEGSKA (reference sequence). V dropped 2 bases and J dropped 2; count of bases not matched to a gene: 3. The CDR3 totals 15 residues.